These 24 T cell receptor beta chains came from one sample sequenced in a study of blood T cell repertoires in COVID-19. Clones were read by immunoSEQ multiplex PCR, and TCRdb kept only the in-frame ones, dropping some. In the table there are about 99,000 clones, around four fifths of which are singletons. Material: peripheral blood. These receptors were taken from a man in his sixties with acute or convalescent COVID-19.

This sequence joins TRBV5-1 and TRBJ1-6; perhaps TRBD1 as D (5 bases). V shed 5 bases and J shed 9 bases, with 18 bases lying between them. The CDR3 runs 15 residues. Per germline, CDR1 SGHRS and CDR2 YFSETQ. CDR3 loop: CASRGGGGEGSPLHF. The CDR3 region has the DNA TGCGCCAGCAGAGGAGGCGGGGGAGAGGGTTCACCCCTCCACTTT.

The rearrangement joins TRBV7-3 to TRBJ2-7; TRBD2 matches at 12 bases. Germline V gene sequence: CDR1 SGHTA, CDR2 FQGTGA. Losses at the gene ends were 2 bases for V and 3 bases for J; bases not matched to a gene: 17. This CDR3 spans 20 amino acids. The CDR3 here is CASSLLPGLAGVGRGYEQYF. CDR3 nucleotide sequence: TGTGCCAGCAGCTTACTTCCGGGACTAGCGGGTGTGGGGCGGGGCTACGAGCAGTACTTC.

This chain joins TRBV7-9 and TRBJ2-7, with TRBD1 matching 7 bases. The germline gives CDR1 SEHNR, CDR2 FQNEAQ (reference sequence). This CDR3 spans 14 amino acids. V dropped 5 bases and J dropped 2; count of bases not matched to a gene: 6. Here the CDR3 reads CASSLWDRPYEQYF. In DNA form, the CDR3 reads TGTGCCAGCAGCCTGTGGGACAGACCCTACGAGCAGTACTTC.

This clone was detected only once. CDR3 in DNA: TGTGCCAGCAGGGAGGGGCACACTGAAGCTTTCTTT. It yields the protein CASREGHTEAFF. The chain recombines TRBV6-5 with TRBJ1-1; D perhaps matches TRBD1 (5 bases). CDR1 is MNHEY, CDR2 SVGAGI, per germline. The CDR3 runs 12 residues. Trimming pared 6 bases from V and 3 bases from J, leaving 8 bases between.

This chain connects TRBV6-2 or TRBV6-3 to TRBJ1-4, with 9 positions matching TRBD1. CDR3 size: 15 residues. V lost 4 bases and J lost 3; bases outside the gene matches: 3. The V gene's germline CDR1 is MNHEY and CDR2 SVGEGT. The CDR3 reads CASSLQGAANEKLFF. Written as DNA, the CDR3 is TGTGCCAGCAGTTTACAGGGGGCAGCTAATGAAAAACTGTTTTTT.

The chain uses TRBV29-1 and TRBJ2-1; perhaps TRBD1 as D (5 bases). Trimming removed 3 bases from V and 0 bases from J, with 12 bases in between. CDR1 and CDR2 (germline): SQVTM, ANQGSEA. The CDR3 totals 15 residues. The DNA for the CDR3 is TGCAGCGTTGACCCGCGACAGAGCTCCTACAATGAGCAGTTCTTC. Translating gives CSVDPRQSSYNEQFF.

The chain joins TRBV11-3 to TRBJ2-5; possibly TRBD2 for D (5 bases). The germline V and J ends were trimmed by 9 bases and 5 bases, with 19 bases remaining between them. In germline, CDR1 is SGHNT, CDR2 YENEEA. This CDR3 is built from 14 residues. The CDR3 DNA reads TGTGCCAGTAGATGGGCCTCCGAGGGTGAGACCCAGTACTTC. Residues: CASRWASEGETQYF.

The V call is TRBV19, the J call TRBJ2-7; 10 bases are a match to TRBD1. Germline V gene lookup returns CDR1 LNHDA and CDR2 SQIVND (reference sequence). The CDR3 runs to 16 residues. Losses at the gene ends were 4 bases for V and 6 bases for J; bases not matched to a gene: 12. CDR3 sequence reads: CASSNDRGRRPGEQYF. The CDR3, as DNA: TGTGCCAGTAGTAACGACAGGGGGCGACGTCCCGGCGAGCAGTACTTC.

The chain uses TRBV18 and TRBJ2-5; 9 positions agree with TRBD1. The CDR3 has 15 residues. Germline CDR1 reads KGHSH; CDR2 reads LQKENI. V was clipped by 3 bases and J by 5 bases; unmatched bases: 7. CDR3 region: CASSPQGQGTETQYF. CDR3 DNA sequence: TGTGCCAGCTCACCCCAAGGACAGGGGACGGAGACCCAGTACTTC.

The J gene is TRBJ2-7, the V gene TRBV11-2, with no clear D. The CDR3 loop spans 14 amino acids. V was pared by 2 bases and J by 0 bases, with 8 bases between. Germline lookup yields CDR1 SGHAT and CDR2 FQNNGV. The CDR3 loop is CASSLLRSSYEQYF. CDR3 coding DNA: TGTGCCAGCAGCTTACTAAGGAGCTCCTACGAGCAGTACTTC. Full variable domain (missing parts from reference TRBV11-2 and TRBJ2-7): EAGVAQSPRYKIIEKRQSVAFWCNPISGHATLYWYQQILGQGPKLLIQFQNNGVVDDSQLPKDRFSAERLKGVDSTLKIQPAKLEDSAVYLCASSLLRSSYEQYFGPGTRLTVT.

The V gene is TRBV7-2, the J gene TRBJ1-5, with D possibly TRBD1 on 6 matching bases. V was clipped by 3 bases and J by 7 bases, with 16 bases between them. Germline V gene sequence: CDR1 SGHTA, CDR2 FQGNSA. The CDR3 runs 15 residues. The DNA for the CDR3 is TGTGCCAGCAGCTTGAGAAGGGGGTCCGGGCAGCCCCAGCATTTT. Translation: CASSLRRGSGQPQHF.

This clone was seen a few times. The chain recombines TRBV5-1 with TRBJ2-1; no clear D gene. V was pared by 5 bases and J by 5 bases, with 8 bases between. Germline V gene data show CDR1 as SGHRS and CDR2 as YFSETQ. The length of the CDR3 is 12 residues. Here the CDR3 reads CASRQLNNEQFF. CDR3 DNA sequence: TGCGCCAGCAGACAATTAAACAATGAGCAGTTCTTC.

The rearrangement links TRBV21-1 to TRBJ1-5. TRBV21-1 is a pseudogene. CDR3 length equals 15 residues. CDR3 in amino acids: CASQGGRGSNQPQHF. The CDR3 nucleotides are TGTGCCAGCCAGGGAGGGAGGGGGAGCAATCAGCCCCAGCATTTT.

The CDR3 sequence: CASSFRAGGTDTQYF. The CDR3 nucleotides read TGTGCCAGCAGCTTTAGGGCGGGAGGGACAGATACGCAGTATTTT. The chain recombines TRBV7-9 with TRBJ2-3; 9 positions agree with TRBD2. J gave up 3 bases and V 3 bases, and 4 bases lay outside the gene matches. The germline V gene encodes CDR1 SEHNR and CDR2 FQNEAQ (reference sequence). The CDR3 is 15 residues long.

The chain is built from TRBV19 and TRBJ2-6, with D uncertain. The germline CDR1 and CDR2 sequences are LNHDA and SQIVND (reference sequence). The CDR3 runs to 16 residues. Between the trimmed V and J ends, which lost 1 base and 0 bases, there was a span of 7 bases. Here the CDR3 DNA reads TGTGCCAGTAGTATAGCAGGATTCTCTGGGGCCAACGTCCTGACTTTC. Translation gives CASSIAGFSGANVLTF.

V usage is TRBV6-1 and J usage is TRBJ1-1; no definite D call. This CDR3 is built from 17 residues. Germline V gives CDR1 MNHNS, CDR2 SASEGT. The V gene lost 4 bases and the J gene lost 1 base, with 19 bases spanning the gap. The CDR3 region is CASSGPEESTRNTEAFF. The DNA of the CDR3 is TGTGCCAGCAGTGGGCCCGAGGAGAGTACGAGGAACACTGAAGCTTTCTTT.

The chain recombines TRBV7-9 with TRBJ1-6; 10 bases are a match to TRBD1. The CDR3 is 14 residues long. CDR1 and CDR2 from the germline V gene are SEHNR and FQNEAQ (reference sequence). With V trimmed by 5 bases and J by 8 bases, 3 bases remained unmatched. CDR3 nucleotides: TGTGCCAGCAGCCCCGACAGGGGGCATTCACCCCTCCACTTT. It encodes CASSPDRGHSPLHF.

As to this clone: Other DNA sequences in the same sample also yield this CDR3. The rearrangement uses TRBV5-1 and TRBJ2-1; the match to TRBD2 covers 10 bases. Unmatched junction bases numbered 3, after V lost 2 bases and J lost 4 bases. Germline-derived CDR1 and CDR2 are SGHRS and YFSETQ. The CDR3 is 15 residues long. The CDR3 protein is CASSLLAGSYNEQFF. The CDR3 bases are TGCGCCAGCAGCTTACTAGCGGGATCTTACAATGAGCAGTTCTTC. The whole variable domain, filled in from reference TRBV5-1 and TRBJ2-1, reads KAGVTQTPRYLIKTRGQQVTLSCSPISGHRSVSWYQQTPGQGLQFLFEYFSETQRNKGNFPGRFSGRQFSNSRSEMNVSTLELGDSALYLCASSLLAGSYNEQFFGPGTRLTVL.

The V gene is TRBV19, the J gene TRBJ1-1; 8 bases are shared with TRBD1. The CDR3 consists of 14 residues. Germline CDR1 LNHDA, CDR2 SQIVND (reference sequence). V dropped 3 bases and J dropped 1; count of bases not matched to a gene: 1. The chain's CDR3 is CASSMGQANTEAFF. The CDR3 coding sequence is TGTGCCAGTAGTATGGGACAGGCGAACACTGAAGCTTTCTTT.

This chain joins TRBV18 and TRBJ1-1; D is perhaps TRBD1 (5 bases). The CDR3 spans 14 residues. The germline V gene has CDR1 KGHSH and CDR2 LQKENI. V lost 6 bases and J 5 bases, leaving 16 bases between the germline ends. The CDR3 is CASSPRAGGTEAFF. CDR3 coding DNA: TGTGCCAGCTCCCCAAGAGCCGGGGGTACTGAAGCTTTCTTT.

This chain's CDR3 is CAWTFLRDTQYF. DNA for the CDR3: TGTGCCTGGACCTTTCTTCGAGATACGCAGTATTTT. The chain has TRBV30 and TRBJ2-3; no firm D call. This CDR3 is built from 12 residues. The germline CDR1 and CDR2 sequences are GTSNPN and SVGIG (reference sequence). V shed 4 bases and J shed 5 bases, with 10 bases lying between them.

This clone was counted once. The chain couples TRBV28 to TRBJ1-2, with D uncertain. The V gene lost 7 bases and the J gene lost 8 bases, with 23 bases spanning the gap. The CDR3 has 15 residues. Germline values: CDR1 MDHEN, CDR2 SYDVKM. CDR3 sequence: CASTPGSGGEGGYTF. As DNA, the CDR3 is TGTGCCAGCACCCCGGGGAGCGGAGGTGAAGGCGGCTACACCTTC.

This chain connects TRBV11-2 to TRBJ2-1; 14 nucleotides align to TRBD2. Germline V gene data show CDR1 as SGHAT and CDR2 as FQNNGV. The ends lost 2 bases at V and 0 bases at J; junction bases unmatched: 6. This CDR3 spans 19 amino acids. CDR3 DNA: TGTGCCAGCAGCTTAAGGGGACTAGCGGGGGAGAGCTCCTACAATGAGCAGTTCTTC. Its translation is CASSLRGLAGESSYNEQFF.

The chain carries TRBV6-5 and TRBJ1-2, with 7 bases fitting TRBD1. The CDR3 sequence is 16 residues long. Trimming at V came to 0 bases and at J to 4 bases, leaving 8 bases not matched to a gene. Germline assignment: CDR1 MNHEY and CDR2 SVGAGI. CDR3 in DNA: TGTGCCAGCAGTTACTCCACAGGGGTCCCGACCTATGGCTACACCTTC. It specifies CASSYSTGVPTYGYTF.